A single sample is the source of the 8 T cell receptor beta chains below, sequenced in a study of shared clonotypes between healthy human individuals. The assay was immunoSEQ multiplex PCR, and TCRdb's table has in-frame clones only and misses some. Of millions of clones listed, 93% are singletons. The sample consisted of naive CD4+ T cells from PBMCs. The subset was: CD45RA+ positively selected. The receptors shown here come from a man aged 18 to 30 in good health. Some clones in this sample may be carry-over from other donors' samples.

The V gene is TRBV10-1, the J gene TRBJ2-7; 9 nucleotides match TRBD1. CDR3 length: 14 residues. Unmatched junction bases numbered 7, after V lost 8 bases and J lost 2 bases. Germline V gene data show CDR1 as WNHNN and CDR2 as SYGVQD (reference sequence). CDR3 residues: CASGPGTGPYEQYF. Written as DNA, the CDR3 is TGCGCCAGCGGCCCCGGGACAGGGCCCTACGAGCAGTACTTC.

The chain has TRBV5-1 and TRBJ2-3, with D possibly TRBD2 on 6 matching bases. Germline V gene data show CDR1 as SGHRS and CDR2 as YFSETQ. Deletions cut 5 bases from V and 2 bases from J, with 15 bases between. The CDR3 extends over 15 amino acids. CDR3 DNA: TGCGCCAGCAGTTTAAGGCGGGACCCCACAGATACGCAGTATTTT. Protein product: CASSLRRDPTDTQYF.

Of note for this clone: Distinct nucleotide sequences in the sample also encode this CDR3. The CDR3 bases are TGCGCCAGCAGCTTGGTAGGGGATAGCAATCAGCCCCAGCATTTT. Translated, it gives CASSLVGDSNQPQHF. The chain couples TRBV5-1 to TRBJ1-5; possibly TRBD1 for D (5 bases). This CDR3 comprises 15 residues. The V end was cut by 0 bases, the J end by 0 bases, with 7 bases between. Germline lookup yields CDR1 SGHRS and CDR2 YFSETQ.

V is TRBV7-9 and J is TRBJ1-4, with a weak D call TRBD1 (6 bases). There are 16 residues in the CDR3. Trimming took off 1 base at V and 10 bases at J, with 19 bases between the two ends. CDR1 is SEHNR and CDR2 is FQNEAQ in the germline V gene (reference sequence). CDR3 sequence (DNA): TGTGCCAGCAGCTTAGAACAGGGAGTCTCAATGGGAAAACTGTTTTTT. It is translated as CASSLEQGVSMGKLFF.

The CDR3 coding sequence is TGTGCCAGCAGTTTAAGTCCCCCAAACTATGGCTACACCTTC. Translating it yields CASSLSPPNYGYTF. The genes are TRBV28 and TRBJ1-2; D is ambiguous. The CDR3 covers 14 residues. Trimming left V 2 bases short and J 2 bases short, with 9 bases between. Germline values: CDR1 MDHEN, CDR2 SYDVKM.

The rearrangement links TRBV5-5 to TRBJ1-1; 8 positions agree with TRBD1. This CDR3 contains 15 residues. Germline assignment: CDR1 SGHKS and CDR2 YYEKEE (reference sequence). V gave up 5 bases and J gave up 6 bases; unmatched junction bases: 12. This chain's CDR3 is CASSDPTGVSPEAFF. CDR3 DNA: TGTGCCAGCAGTGATCCGACAGGGGTGAGCCCTGAAGCTTTCTTT. Full variable domain (remainder filled in from reference TRBV5-5 and TRBJ1-1): DAGVTQSPTHLIKTRGQQVTLRCSPISGHKSVSWYQQVLGQGPQFIFQYYEKEERGRGNFPDRFSARQFPNYSSELNVNALLLGDSALYLCASSDPTGVSPEAFFGQGTRLTVV.

The chain employs TRBV7-2 and TRBJ1-5; D is perhaps TRBD1 (6 bases). From germline, CDR1 is SGHTA and CDR2 FQGNSA. The CDR3 runs 15 residues. V gave up 2 bases and J gave up 5 bases, with 13 bases separating them. CDR3 nucleotide sequence: TGTGCCAGCAGCTTATTAAGTTCAGGGGATCAGCCCCAGCATTTT. Its translation is CASSLLSSGDQPQHF.

The J gene is TRBJ1-2, the V gene TRBV5-5, with TRBD1 matching over 8 bases. The germline gives CDR1 SGHKS, CDR2 YYEKEE (reference sequence). V was pared by 4 bases and J by 3 bases, with 5 bases of the junction left unmatched. CDR3 length: 14 amino acids. The DNA for the CDR3 is TGTGCCAGCAGCCCTGGACAGGGAGACTATGGCTACACCTTC. Protein product: CASSPGQGDYGYTF.